The rows below give T cell receptor beta chains drawn from one sample of a study of cytotoxic CD8 clonotypes in ibrutinib-treated CLL. Method: immunoSEQ multiplex PCR; TCRdb's copy keeps in-frame clones and lacks some. The sample consists of 150,000 to 200,000 clones, 88% of them appearing once. Sequences were derived from PBMCs, sampled at disease progression, from a patient treated with ibrutinib. The origin of the receptors is a human donor with chronic lymphocytic leukemia. The CDR3 runs from the conserved cysteine through the conserved F or W. The order of the fields is J gene, clone size, V gene, D gene, CDR3 protein, CDR3 DNA. A D gene is named only where the DNA matches it firmly. The size field is filled for only some rows; it gives once, few, many or a size class.

TRBJ1-2 | once | TRBV29-1 | NA | CSVEVTAYGYTF | TGCAGCGTTGAAGTAACGGCGTATGGCTACACCTTC
TRBJ2-4 | NA | TRBV18 | NA | CASSPGDIQYF | TGTGCCAGCTCACCAGGGGACATTCAGTACTTC
TRBJ2-7 | NA | TRBV5-6 | NA | CASSSIGQGVRSYEQYF | TGTGCCAGCAGCTCGATCGGGCAGGGCGTTCGATCCTACGAGCAGTACTTC
TRBJ1-4 | NA | TRBV13 | NA | CASSLGGPTDNEKLFF | TGTGCCAGCAGCTTAGGGGGCCCGACGGATAATGAAAAACTGTTTTTT
TRBJ2-7 | once | TRBV7-9 | TRBD2 | CASSLSAGEKYSYEQYF | TGTGCCAGCAGCTTATCGGCGGGAGAAAAATACTCCTACGAGCAGTACTTC
TRBJ2-2 | once | TRBV7-7 | NA | CASSLTDTGELFF | TGTGCTAGCAGCCTTACAGACACCGGGGAGCTGTTTTTT
TRBJ1-2 | NA | TRBV7-8 | NA | CASRRDPNYGYTF | TGTGCCAGCCGGCGGGACCCAAACTATGGCTACACCTTC
TRBJ1-1 | NA | TRBV6-6 | TRBD1 | CASSYPGQGSEAFF | TGTGCCAGCAGTTACCCAGGACAGGGGAGTGAAGCTTTCTTT
TRBJ1-2 | NA | TRBV19 | NA | CASSIGAVPPLRGYTF | TGTGCCAGTAGTATAGGGGCGGTTCCCCCACTGCGGGGCTACACCTTC
TRBJ1-1 | NA | TRBV7-9 | NA | CASSLQGTNTEAFF | TGTGCCAGCAGCTTACAGGGAACGAACACTGAAGCTTTCTTT
TRBJ2-1 | NA | TRBV2 | NA | CASSESGNEQFF | TGTGCCAGCAGTGAATCAGGCAATGAGCAGTTCTTC
TRBJ2-1 | NA | TRBV10-3 | TRBD2 | CAISEVAGGVYNEQFF | TGTGCCATCAGTGAGGTAGCGGGAGGTGTCTACAATGAGCAGTTCTTC
TRBJ2-7 | NA | TRBV7-2 | NA | CASSSDRYEQYF | TGTGCCAGCAGCTCGGACCGCTACGAGCAGTACTTC
TRBJ2-7 | NA | TRBV9 | TRBD2 | CASSRASGSYEQYF | TGTGCCAGCTCCCGGGCTAGCGGCTCCTACGAGCAGTACTTC
TRBJ1-2 | NA | TRBV6-1 | TRBD1 | CASSGRDRGTTIGYTF | TGTGCCAGCAGTGGCCGGGACAGGGGGACGACTATCGGCTACACCTTC
TRBJ2-7 | NA | TRBV28 | TRBD1 | CASSPFGTGGEQYF | TGTGCCAGCAGCCCGTTCGGGACAGGGGGCGAGCAGTACTTC
TRBJ1-2 | NA | TRBV19 | TRBD1 | CASSGGGRYGYTF | TGTGCCAGTAGCGGAGGGGGCCGGTATGGCTACACCTTC
TRBJ2-7 | NA | TRBV27 | TRBD1 | CASSPPGTGGREQYF | TGTGCCAGCAGCCCGCCCGGGACAGGAGGACGCGAGCAGTACTTC
TRBJ2-1 | NA | TRBV5-1 | TRBD2 | CASSLDDGTSGIDEQFF | TGCGCCAGCAGCTTGGACGACGGGACTAGCGGGATCGATGAGCAGTTCTTC
TRBJ2-7 | NA | TRBV6-1 | NA | CASSDRPGEQYF | TGTGCCAGCAGTGACCGGCCAGGCGAGCAGTACTTC
TRBJ2-4 | NA | TRBV7-9 | TRBD2 | CASSPASGGGSNIQYF | TGTGCCAGCAGCCCAGCTAGCGGGGGGGGCTCAAACATTCAGTACTTC
TRBJ2-7 | NA | TRBV5-1 | TRBD2 | CASSSGTTHLDEQYF | TGCGCCAGCAGTTCCGGGACTACTCACTTGGACGAGCAGTACTTC
TRBJ2-7 | NA | TRBV4-3 | NA | CASSQGGRALDEQYF | TGCGCCAGCAGCCAAGGTGGTAGGGCCCTGGATGAGCAGTACTTC
TRBJ1-5 | NA | TRBV5-6 | NA | CASSLRGINQPQHF | TGTGCCAGCAGCTTAAGGGGTATCAATCAGCCCCAGCATTTT
TRBJ2-7 | NA | TRBV2 | NA | CASSPGGEGAPYEQYF | TGTGCCAGCAGCCCGGGGGGGGAGGGGGCACCCTACGAGCAGTACTTC
TRBJ2-7 | NA | TRBV10-3 | NA | CAISESGTVSRDEQYF | TGTGCCATCAGTGAGTCGGGGACTGTCTCTCGCGACGAGCAGTACTTC
TRBJ1-4 | NA | TRBV5-1 | NA | CASSLVGLKEEKLFF | TGCGCCAGCAGCTTGGTTGGTCTCAAGGAGGAAAAACTGTTTTTT
TRBJ1-2 | few | TRBV23-1 | NA | CASSHHRAERTIYGYTF | TGCGCCAGCAGTCACCACCGGGCAGAGCGTACTATCTATGGCTACACCTTC
TRBJ1-1 | NA | TRBV29-1 | TRBD1 | CSVTTPTGGKDTEAFF | TGCAGCGTCACGACCCCCACAGGGGGAAAGGACACTGAAGCTTTCTTT
TRBJ1-1 | NA | TRBV9 | NA | CASSQGRNTEAFF | TGTGCCAGTTCACAGGGCCGAAACACTGAAGCTTTCTTT
TRBJ2-7 | NA | TRBV11-1 | NA | CASSSPGLKEQYF | TGTGCCAGCAGCTCACCGGGACTGAAAGAGCAGTACTTC
TRBJ2-3 | once | TRBV6-5 | NA | CASSYSGRSTDTQYF | TGTGCCAGCAGTTACAGCGGACGGAGCACAGATACGCAGTATTTT
TRBJ2-1 | NA | TRBV7-3 | TRBD1 | CASSLSGTGGFNEQFF | TGTGCCAGCAGCTTAAGCGGGACAGGGGGATTCAATGAGCAGTTCTTC
TRBJ1-2 | NA | TRBV7-2 | NA | CASSLVAGANYGYTF | TGTGCCAGCAGCTTAGTGGCAGGAGCTAACTATGGCTACACCTTC
TRBJ1-5 | NA | TRBV19 | NA | CASSTPGGANQPQHF | TGTGCCAGTAGTACCCCCGGGGGGGCCAATCAGCCCCAGCATTTT
TRBJ2-1 | once | TRBV7-2 | TRBD2 | CASLAISGGYYNEQFF | TGTGCCAGCTTAGCGATTAGCGGGGGCTATTACAATGAGCAGTTCTTC
TRBJ2-1 | few | TRBV18 | TRBD2 | CASSRTSGNNEQFF | TGTGCCAGCTCGCGGACTAGCGGAAACAATGAGCAGTTCTTC
TRBJ1-2 | NA | TRBV7-6 | NA | CASSPTHRGDYGYTF | TGTGCCAGCAGCCCGACCCACCGGGGGGACTATGGCTACACCTTC
TRBJ1-2 | NA | TRBV28 | TRBD1 | CASSPTPGQLIVYGYTF | TGTGCCAGCAGTCCTACCCCGGGACAGCTAATCGTCTATGGCTACACCTTC
TRBJ2-3 | NA | TRBV10-3 | TRBD1 | CAIKGQGQGDTDTQYF | TGTGCCATCAAGGGACAAGGGCAGGGGGACACAGATACGCAGTATTTT
TRBJ1-5 | NA | TRBV29-1 | NA | CSVVVSGSNQPQHF | TGCAGCGTTGTAGTCTCGGGGAGCAATCAGCCCCAGCATTTT